This is a list of T cell receptor beta chains from one sample in a study of human T cells and chemical hapten exposure. One entry per CDR3 protein, called by TCRdb with MiXCR from the RACE reads. The sample gives 75,000 to 100,000 distinct CDR3 sequences, roughly 12% of which show up once; 3.5% is in the top ten. The source was whole blood, collected in connection with sensitization to the hapten diphenylcyclopropenone (DPC). Receptors originate from an older woman with alopecia areata. Some clones in this sample may be carry-over from other donors' samples. Each CDR3 is given with its conserved first and last residue. The D gene is left open where the match is weak.

v_call | d_call | cdr3_aa
TRBV29-1 | TRBD1 | CSVGGQGAETQYF
TRBV4-1 | NA | CASSQYPRGSWGNTEAFF
TRBV2 | NA | CASSDGAGDSVVQYF
TRBV24-1 | NA | CATSLGVNEQFF
TRBV4-1 | TRBD1 | CASSQQGQGNTEAFF
TRBV25-1 | NA | CASRDSGELFF
TRBV25-1 | TRBD1 | CASSGQGFFSQGYTF
TRBV11-2 | NA | CASSLDGSNQPQHF
TRBV9 | TRBD1 | CASSHGTGPNSPLHF
TRBV20-1 | NA | CSASGSNQPQHF
TRBV20-1 | NA | CSARHDPGAEAFF
TRBV5-1 | NA | CASSLTVSGANVLTF
TRBV7-3 | NA | CASSLRPGASTDTQYF
TRBV3-1 | NA | CASSQATVSYEQYF
TRBV29-1 | NA | CSVKGVKGGSEAFF
TRBV12-3/TRBV12-4 | NA | CASSPRLGLEYF
TRBV29-1 | NA | CSVEDGTAKGYTF
TRBV7-6 | NA | CASSLTGPRTEGTEAFF
TRBV20-1 | NA | CSALQGDQPQHF
TRBV7-8 | TRBD2 | CASSLARGGTTYEQYF
TRBV11-2 | NA | CASSLRGRINYEKLFF
TRBV7-6 | TRBD2 | CASSGGVYSYEQYF
TRBV5-1 | TRBD2 | CASSLGLAEYEQYF
TRBV4-1 | TRBD2 | CASSQGTSEADTQYF
TRBV5-1 | TRBD2 | CASSPGLAVGFTDTQYF
TRBV20-1 | NA | CSARVRVRPDTQYF
TRBV3-1 | TRBD1 | CASSQTGAYEQYF
TRBV7-6 | TRBD1 | CASSYSGTASEKLFF
TRBV6-5 | TRBD2 | CASSYSPTSGGADTQYF
TRBV6-2/TRBV6-3 | NA | CASSYWGNDEQFF
TRBV12-3/TRBV12-4 | NA | CASSLGGGNEQFF
TRBV7-9 | TRBD1 | CASSFQTGRGSPLHF
TRBV12-3/TRBV12-4 | NA | CASSRDRTYEQYF
TRBV18 | TRBD1 | CASSPTGENYGYTF
TRBV12-3/TRBV12-4 | TRBD1 | CASSSFGGQGDEQYF
TRBV29-1 | TRBD1 | CSAGTGGNLKQYF
TRBV5-1 | TRBD1 | CASSSTGQGISYEQYF
TRBV5-1 | TRBD1 | CASSLTGGEAFF
TRBV18 | NA | CASSLSHGDGYTF
TRBV7-9 | NA | CASSQLGHEQYF
TRBV11-1 | TRBD2 | CASSLALGLVYEQYF
TRBV27 | NA | CASSFSGPLRTEAFF
TRBV5-1 | TRBD1 | CASSPGQVSHMGTQYF
TRBV18 | NA | CASSPRGGETQYF
TRBV10-3 | TRBD2 | CAISESTSGGLYEQFF
TRBV18 | NA | CASSPDGADEKLFF
TRBV6-1 | NA | CASSEYAGEQFF
TRBV6-6 | TRBD1 | CASSYPPGTGMWTQYF
TRBV20-1 | NA | CSGRETDTQYF
TRBV27 | NA | CASKHRNTEAFF
TRBV18 | NA | CASSPEYDIQNEKLFF
TRBV6-5 | NA | CASSQIPSPDTQYF
TRBV29-1 | NA | CSGVDRLRAFF
TRBV20-1 | TRBD2 | CSAMQLAGGQETQYF
TRBV12-3/TRBV12-4 | NA | CASSLAGEQPQHF
TRBV7-6 | NA | CASSPTDNTEAFF
TRBV3-1 | NA | CASSHKPTDTQYF